This T cell receptor beta chain originates from a study of blood T cell repertoires in COVID-19 (dated by TCRdb to the early 2020s). At the level of the whole study: Collaborator samples came from the United States, Italy and Spain and covered acute and convalescent phases of COVID-19. The prospective study material was composed of cDNA or gDNA derived from T cells, B-cell-depleted T cells, or PBMCs. The dataset comprised deeply sampled blood TCRbeta repertoires from subjects exposed to, actively infected with, or recovered from COVID-19. A freely available public database, intended as a resource for researchers studying the immune response to SARS-CoV-2, is where the repertoires were released. The samples were drawn from the first 160 participants of the ongoing ImmuneRACE study and from some 1,300 subjects provided by 6 global collaborators. The sample metadata nearly always contained a de-identified subject ID, COVID-19 status, age in years and sex. HLA class I and class II types, where available, came from metadata supplied by the sample provider rather than from assay-based typing. The study at large found these results: The amount of clinical and demographic metadata varied by source and participant and was provided uncurated.

Whole blood was collected in K2EDTA tubes by collaborating institutions according to the institutions' own protocols. For TCRbeta analysis, collaborators shipped samples as frozen whole blood, isolated PBMCs, or DNA extracted from either of those sample types. CDR1 and CDR2, looked up from the germline V gene, are SGHRS and YFSETQ. The germline V end is reduced by 5 bases and the J end by 8 bases; junction bases left unmatched: 9. Counted from cysteine to phenylalanine, this CDR3 has 14 amino acids. Solely the CDR3 DNA is kept, with 42 bases framed from the first base. The immunoSEQ Assay, a bias-controlled multiplex PCR, was used to amplify TCRbeta CDR3 regions from genomic DNA. Per the source publication's procedure: Nucleated cell counts per sample were estimated from amplification of reference gene primers within the assay. To quantify the absolute abundance of each unique TCRbeta CDR3 rearrangement, sequence reads were collapsed and filtered. For each sample, productive Simpson clonality was calculated by taking the square root of Simpson's diversity index across productive rearrangements. TCRdb mirrors the immuneACCESS table, restricted to in-frame sequences. Some clones are absent from its copies; in checked studies, under half trace to an unresolved V gene, and the reason for the others is unknown. That table furnishes V, J and clone size, whereas the DNA furnished D and trimming. In all, the sample holds about 180,000 clones, and 70% to 90% of those were seen once. Roughly 9.7% of the sample rests with the top ten.

Of note for this clone: No cognate antigen has been identified for it. It has no much larger one-base neighbor in the sample; base qualities were not kept.

Sequenced: peripheral blood. This clonotype was obtained from a human donor with active or convalescent COVID-19. The donor label of this sample is uncertain. The rearrangement joined TRBV5-1 to TRBJ1-4, with 7 central nucleotides matching TRBD1. The bases read TGCGCCAGCAGGTACCGGGACAGTAACGAAAAACTGTTTTTT. Its protein reads: CASRYRDSNEKLFF.